This T cell receptor beta chain derives from a study of blood T cell repertoires in COVID-19 (dated by TCRdb to the early 2020s). As for the study more broadly: The collaborator samples originated in the United States, Italy and Spain and spanned the acute and convalescent phases of COVID-19. The material from the prospective study consisted of cDNA or gDNA derived from T cells, B-cell-depleted T cells, or PBMCs. The dataset comprised deeply sampled blood TCRbeta repertoires from subjects exposed to, actively infected with, or recovered from COVID-19. The repertoires were released in a freely available public database intended as a resource for research on the immune response to SARS-CoV-2. Samples came from the ongoing ImmuneRACE study (first 160 participants) plus 1,254 subjects from 6 global collaborators. Sample metadata almost always included a de-identified subject ID, COVID-19 status, age in years and sex. Where available, HLA class I and class II types were taken from metadata supplied by the sample provider and were not determined by assay-based typing.

Of note for this clone: The clone's antigen remains unknown. The record has no base qualities; no much larger clone is one base away.

CDR1 and CDR2, looked up from the germline V gene (reference sequence), are LNHDA and SQIVND. From its cysteine to its phenylalanine, the CDR3 spans 15 amino acids. Only the CDR3 DNA is retained, 45 bases long and in frame from the first base. V is pruned by 5 bases and J by 2 bases, leaving 9 bases of the junction without a gene match. What the study reported, not specific to this receptor: Clinical and demographic metadata were provided uncurated, with the amount varying by source and participant.

TCRbeta CDR3 regions were amplified from genomic DNA using the immunoSEQ Assay, a bias-controlled multiplex PCR. Per the original workflow: Nucleated cell counts per sample were estimated from amplification of reference gene primers within the assay. To quantify the absolute abundance of each unique TCRbeta CDR3 rearrangement, sequence reads were collapsed and filtered. For each sample, productive Simpson clonality was calculated as the square root of Simpson's diversity index over productive rearrangements. Imported from immuneACCESS, the table was reduced by TCRdb to in-frame sequences with V and J called. These copies leave out some clones; in studies compared against another copy, an unresolved V gene accounts for under half, and the cause of the remainder is not known. The V and J calls and clone size were taken over from that table, and D and trimming were inferred from the DNA. A total of 100,000 to 150,000 clones appear in this sample, 60% to 80% of them only once. The ten largest clones take up 5.5% of the sample.

Each collaborating institution followed its own protocols to collect whole blood in K2EDTA tubes. For TCRbeta analysis, collaborator samples were shipped as frozen whole blood, as isolated PBMCs, or as DNA extracted from either sample type. The TCR was taken from a man in his fifties or sixties with acute or convalescent COVID-19. This chain joins TRBV19 to TRBJ2-7; TRBD1 aligns with 7 central bases. Input material: peripheral blood. CDR3 region: CASSSHTGTAYEQYF. The sequenced DNA: TGTGCCAGTAGTTCCCATACCGGGACAGCCTACGAGCAGTACTTC.